Below, 9 T cell receptor beta chains from the same sample are listed, as sequenced in a study of cytomegalovirus exposure and HLA in healthy donors. The PCR was carried out with 60 Vbeta primers and 13 Jbeta primers. The repertoire was sequenced with immunoSEQ multiplex PCR; TCRdb's copy has only in-frame clones and lacks some. The table lists about 110,000 clones, roughly 70% of them singletons. Sequencing was carried out using PBMCs. The receptors derive from a man aged 25-45 years in good health and CMV-seropositive.

This clone was detected once. As DNA, the CDR3 is TGTGCCAGCAGCCCAAAGGGACAGGGCTACTATGGCTACACCTTC. It codes for CASSPKGQGYYGYTF. The chain is built from TRBV7-9 and TRBJ1-2; 9 bases are shared with TRBD1. This CDR3 contains 15 residues. The ends lost 5 bases at V and 3 bases at J; junction bases unmatched: 7. Germline CDR1 and CDR2: SEHNR and FQNEAQ (reference sequence).

The gene calls are TRBV7-2 and TRBJ2-2, with D perhaps matching TRBD1 (5 bases). Germline CDR1 SGHTA, CDR2 FQGNSA. V was shortened by 4 bases and J by 5 bases, with 11 bases between the two germline ends. The CDR3 runs to 14 residues. CDR3 sequence reads: CASSYIQATGELFF. In DNA, the CDR3 is TGTGCCAGCAGCTACATACAGGCGACCGGGGAGCTGTTTTTT.

This clone came up once. The chain combines TRBV7-2 with TRBJ1-2; TRBD1 aligns across 7 bases. This CDR3 region has 15 residues. Unmatched junction bases numbered 17, after V lost 3 bases and J lost 13 bases. Germline assignment: CDR1 SGHTA and CDR2 FQGNSA. This chain's CDR3 is CASSLQVDRASSPTF. The CDR3 DNA reads as TGTGCCAGCAGCTTGCAGGTAGACAGGGCGTCCTCACCCACCTTC.

V is TRBV4-1 and J is TRBJ2-5, with D perhaps matching TRBD1 (6 bases). Per germline, CDR1 MGHRA and CDR2 YSYEKL. CDR3 size: 14 residues. Trimming stripped 4 bases from V and 6 bases from J, with 15 bases between. The CDR3 loop reads CASSRTGPLQTQYF. DNA for the CDR3: TGCGCCAGCAGCCGAACAGGGCCCCTACAGACCCAGTACTTC.

The chain couples TRBV7-9 to TRBJ2-5; 9 bases are shared with TRBD1. CDR3 length: 15 residues. V dropped 5 bases and J dropped 5; count of bases not matched to a gene: 9. Per the germline V gene, CDR1 is SEHNR and CDR2 is FQNEAQ (reference sequence). The CDR3 sequence is CASSQAGTGRETQYF. CDR3 DNA sequence: TGTGCCAGCAGCCAAGCCGGGACAGGGAGGGAGACCCAGTACTTC.

This chain joins TRBV6-5 and TRBJ1-5; a possible D gene is TRBD1 (6 bases). The CDR3 spans 13 residues. Germline CDR1 reads MNHEY; CDR2 reads SVGAGI. V gave up 7 bases and J gave up 6 bases, with 13 bases separating them. The CDR3 reads CASTWDTSQPQHF. The CDR3 bases are TGTGCCAGCACCTGGGACACAAGTCAGCCCCAGCATTTT.

The J gene is TRBJ1-4, the V gene TRBV30; D may be TRBD1 (5 bases). The germline V and J ends were trimmed by 0 bases and 8 bases, with 16 bases remaining between them. The CDR3 covers 15 residues. CDR1 and CDR2 from the germline V gene are GTSNPN and SVGIG (reference sequence). The CDR3: CAWSVVGAGREKLFF. CDR3 bases: TGTGCCTGGAGTGTAGTTGGGGCAGGGAGGGAAAAACTGTTTTTT.

This chain joins TRBV7-9 and TRBJ1-3; D may be TRBD1 (6 bases). Germline V lookup: CDR1 SEHNR, CDR2 FQNEAQ (reference sequence). The CDR3 spans 15 residues. The V end lost 5 bases, the J end lost 5 bases, and 16 bases lay between the germline ends. CDR3 DNA sequence: TGTGCCAGCAGCCCTCTTTGGGGACAACGAAACACCATATATTTT. Translating it yields CASSPLWGQRNTIYF.

The chain carries TRBV18 and TRBJ2-4, with 8 bases fitting TRBD2. This CDR3 has 18 residues. Trimming cost V 2 bases and J 0 bases; bases outside gene matches: 9. From germline, CDR1 is KGHSH and CDR2 LQKENI. This chain's CDR3 is CASSPTSPGGLAKNIQYF. The CDR3, as DNA: TGTGCCAGCTCACCAACCTCTCCGGGGGGGCTAGCCAAAAACATTCAGTACTTC.